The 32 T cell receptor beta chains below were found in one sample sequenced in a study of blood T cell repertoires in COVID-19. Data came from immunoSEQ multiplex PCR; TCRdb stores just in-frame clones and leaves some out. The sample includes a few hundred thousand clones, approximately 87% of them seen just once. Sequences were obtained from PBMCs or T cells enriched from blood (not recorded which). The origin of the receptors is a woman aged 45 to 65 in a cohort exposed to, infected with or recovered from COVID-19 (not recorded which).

In DNA form, the CDR3 reads TGTGCCAGCAGTCCGAACGGACAGGACAAGACTAATGAAAAACTGTTTTTT. Its translation: CASSPNGQDKTNEKLFF. This rearrangement joins TRBV7-9 to TRBJ1-4; 7 nucleotides line up with TRBD1. The junction had 12 bases not matched to a gene; V was cut back by 6 bases and J by 2 bases. Germline CDR1 SEHNR, CDR2 FQNEAQ (reference sequence). This CDR3 has 17 residues.

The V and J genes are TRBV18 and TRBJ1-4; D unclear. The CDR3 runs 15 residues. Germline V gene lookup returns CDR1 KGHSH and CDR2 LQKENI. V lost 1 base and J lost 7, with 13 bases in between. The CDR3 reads CASSPLPNEGEKLFF. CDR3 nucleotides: TGTGCCAGCTCACCACTTCCCAACGAGGGTGAAAAACTGTTTTTT.

CDR3: CASNGGSDYNSPLHF. The CDR3 DNA reads as TGTGCCAGTAACGGAGGTTCCGACTATAATTCACCCCTCCACTTT. The J gene is TRBJ1-6, the V gene TRBV6-5; D gene ambiguous. CDR3 length equals 15 residues. Germline V gene data show CDR1 as MNHEY and CDR2 as SVGAGI. V shed 9 bases and J shed 3 bases, with 15 bases lying between them.

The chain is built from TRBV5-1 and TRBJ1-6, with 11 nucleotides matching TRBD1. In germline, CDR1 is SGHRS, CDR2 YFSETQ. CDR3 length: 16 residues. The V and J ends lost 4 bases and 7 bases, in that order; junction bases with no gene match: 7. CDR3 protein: CASSDRTGGRNSPLHF. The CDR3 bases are TGCGCCAGCAGCGACAGGACAGGGGGCCGGAATTCACCCCTCCACTTT.

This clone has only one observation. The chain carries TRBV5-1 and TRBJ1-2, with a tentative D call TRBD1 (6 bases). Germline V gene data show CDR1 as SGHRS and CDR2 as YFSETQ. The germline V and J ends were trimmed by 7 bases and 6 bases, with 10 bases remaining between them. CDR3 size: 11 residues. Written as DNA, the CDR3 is TGCGCCAGCGAGGGGGTTGATGGCTACACCTTC. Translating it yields CASEGVDGYTF.

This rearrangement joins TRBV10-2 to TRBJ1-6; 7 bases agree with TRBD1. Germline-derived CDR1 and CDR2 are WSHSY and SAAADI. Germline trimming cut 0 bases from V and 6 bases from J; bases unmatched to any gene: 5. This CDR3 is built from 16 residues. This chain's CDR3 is CASSESPDRSNSPLHF. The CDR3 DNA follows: TGCGCCAGCAGTGAGTCCCCGGACAGGTCTAATTCACCCCTCCACTTT.

The CDR3, as DNA: TGTGCCAGCAGCCCTAGCGGGGTGTTCACAGATACGCAGTATTTT. Its translation: CASSPSGVFTDTQYF. The chain employs TRBV7-3 and TRBJ2-3; the match to TRBD2 covers 9 bases. The ends lost 5 bases at V and 2 bases at J; junction bases unmatched: 5. CDR3 length equals 15 residues. Germline V gene sequence: CDR1 SGHTA, CDR2 FQGTGA. The full variable domain, rest sourced from reference TRBV7-3 and TRBJ2-3, is GAGVSQTPSNKVTEKGKYVELRCDPISGHTALYWYRQSLGQGPEFLIYFQGTGAADDSGLPNDRFFAVRPEGSVSTLKIQRTERGDSAVYLCASSPSGVFTDTQYFGPGTRLTVL.

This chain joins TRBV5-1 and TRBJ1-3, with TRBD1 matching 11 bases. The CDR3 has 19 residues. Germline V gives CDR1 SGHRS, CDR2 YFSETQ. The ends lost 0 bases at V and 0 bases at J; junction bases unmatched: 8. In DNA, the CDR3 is TGCGCCAGCAGCTTGGCGTGGACAGGGGGCATGGGCTCTGGAAACACCATATATTTT. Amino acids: CASSLAWTGGMGSGNTIYF.

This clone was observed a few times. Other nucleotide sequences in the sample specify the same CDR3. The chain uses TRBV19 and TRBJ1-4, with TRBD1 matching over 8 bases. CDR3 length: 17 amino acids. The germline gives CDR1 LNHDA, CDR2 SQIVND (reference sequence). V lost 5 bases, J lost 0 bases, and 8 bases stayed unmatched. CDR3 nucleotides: TGTGCCAGTAGTGACGGGACAGGACCTGCAACTAATGAAAAACTGTTTTTT. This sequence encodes CASSDGTGPATNEKLFF.

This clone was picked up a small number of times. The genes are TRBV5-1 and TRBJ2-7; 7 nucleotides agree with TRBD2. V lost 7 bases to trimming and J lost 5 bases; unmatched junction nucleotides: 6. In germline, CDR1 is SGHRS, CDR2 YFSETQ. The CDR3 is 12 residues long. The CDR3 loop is CASGLVGNEQYF. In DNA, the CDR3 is TGCGCCAGCGGACTAGTCGGAAACGAGCAGTACTTC.

CDR3 amino acids: CAWTGAYNSPLHF. The CDR3 DNA follows: TGTGCCTGGACAGGGGCCTATAATTCACCCCTCCACTTT. V usage is TRBV30 and J usage is TRBJ1-6; D is perhaps TRBD1 (6 bases). Between the trimmed V and J ends, which lost 4 bases and 2 bases, there was a span of 6 bases. CDR1 and CDR2 (germline): GTSNPN, SVGIG (reference sequence). The CDR3 is 13 residues long.

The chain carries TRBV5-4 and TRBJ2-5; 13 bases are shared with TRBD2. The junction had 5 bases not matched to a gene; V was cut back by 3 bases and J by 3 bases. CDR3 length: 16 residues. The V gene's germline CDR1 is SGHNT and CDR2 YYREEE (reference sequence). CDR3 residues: CASSSGTSGAKETQYF. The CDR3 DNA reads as TGTGCCAGCAGCTCTGGGACTAGCGGGGCCAAAGAGACCCAGTACTTC.

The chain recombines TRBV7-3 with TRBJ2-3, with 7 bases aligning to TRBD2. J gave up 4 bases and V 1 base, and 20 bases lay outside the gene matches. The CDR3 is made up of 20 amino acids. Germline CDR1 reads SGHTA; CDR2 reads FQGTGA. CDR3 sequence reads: CASSLRGSRAGEIKADTQYF. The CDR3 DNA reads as TGTGCCAGCAGCTTAAGGGGGTCACGTGCGGGGGAAATAAAGGCAGATACGCAGTATTTT. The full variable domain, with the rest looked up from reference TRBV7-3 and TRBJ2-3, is GAGVSQTPSNKVTEKGKYVELRCDPISGHTALYWYRQSLGQGPEFLIYFQGTGAADDSGLPNDRFFAVRPEGSVSTLKIQRTERGDSAVYLCASSLRGSRAGEIKADTQYFGPGTRLTVL.

The CDR3 is CASSLIYPGGNDSPLHF. CDR3 nucleotide sequence: TGTGCCAGCAGTTTAATATACCCAGGGGGCAATGATTCACCCCTCCACTTT. The gene calls are TRBV28 and TRBJ1-6; 8 nucleotides match TRBD1. The CDR3 loop spans 17 amino acids. CDR1 and CDR2 (germline): MDHEN, SYDVKM. After removal of 2 bases from V and 8 bases from J, the junction contained 11 bases not matched to a gene.

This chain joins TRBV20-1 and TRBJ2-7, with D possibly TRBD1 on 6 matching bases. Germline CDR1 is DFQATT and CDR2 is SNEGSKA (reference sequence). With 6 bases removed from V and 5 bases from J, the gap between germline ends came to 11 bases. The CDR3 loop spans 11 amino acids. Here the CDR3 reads CSAHRVNEQYF. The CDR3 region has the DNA TGCAGTGCCCACAGGGTCAACGAGCAGTACTTC.

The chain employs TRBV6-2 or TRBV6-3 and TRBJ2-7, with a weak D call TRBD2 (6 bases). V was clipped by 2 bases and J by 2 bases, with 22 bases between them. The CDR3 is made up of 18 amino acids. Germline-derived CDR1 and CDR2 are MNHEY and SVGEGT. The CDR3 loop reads CASSYPSASALRPYEQYF. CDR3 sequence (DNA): TGTGCCAGCAGTTACCCTTCCGCTAGCGCCTTACGCCCCTACGAGCAGTACTTC.

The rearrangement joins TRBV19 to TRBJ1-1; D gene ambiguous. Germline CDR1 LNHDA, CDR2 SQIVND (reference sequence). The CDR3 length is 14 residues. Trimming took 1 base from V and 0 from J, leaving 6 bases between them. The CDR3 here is CASSIAGMNTEAFF. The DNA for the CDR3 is TGTGCCAGTAGTATAGCGGGGATGAACACTGAAGCTTTCTTT.

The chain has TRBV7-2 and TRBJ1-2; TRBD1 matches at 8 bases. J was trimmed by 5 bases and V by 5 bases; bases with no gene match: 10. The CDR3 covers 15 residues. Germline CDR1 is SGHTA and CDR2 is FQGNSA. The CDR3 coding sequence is TGTGCCAGCAGCCCAGGGGGCGGGGTTTGGTATGGCTACACCTTC. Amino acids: CASSPGGGVWYGYTF.

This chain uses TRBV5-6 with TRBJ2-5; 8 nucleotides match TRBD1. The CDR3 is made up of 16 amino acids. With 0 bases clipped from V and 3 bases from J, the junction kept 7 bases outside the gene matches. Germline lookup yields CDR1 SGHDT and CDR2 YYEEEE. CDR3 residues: CASSLVGTGPEETQYF. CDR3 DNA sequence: TGTGCCAGCAGCTTGGTAGGGACAGGCCCCGAAGAGACCCAGTACTTC.

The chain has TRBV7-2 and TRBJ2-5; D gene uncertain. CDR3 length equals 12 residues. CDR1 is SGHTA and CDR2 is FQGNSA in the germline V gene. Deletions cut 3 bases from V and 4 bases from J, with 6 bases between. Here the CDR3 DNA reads TGTGCCAGCAGCTTGGAGCTAGAGACCCAGTACTTC. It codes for CASSLELETQYF.

CDR3 protein: CASSSGQGVSNQPQHF. In DNA, the CDR3 is TGTGCCAGCAGTTCGGGACAGGGAGTTAGCAATCAGCCCCAGCATTTT. The rearrangement uses TRBV27 and TRBJ1-5; 9 nucleotides match TRBD1. The ends lost 4 bases at V and 0 bases at J; junction bases unmatched: 4. CDR3 length: 16 residues. The germline gives CDR1 MNHEY, CDR2 SMNVEV (reference sequence).

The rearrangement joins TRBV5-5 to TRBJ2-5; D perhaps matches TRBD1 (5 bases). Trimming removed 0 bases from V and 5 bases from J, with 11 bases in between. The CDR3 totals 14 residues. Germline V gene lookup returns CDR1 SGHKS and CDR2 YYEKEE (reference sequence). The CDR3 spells CASSLAQGRETQYF. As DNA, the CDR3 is TGTGCCAGCAGCTTGGCTCAGGGAAGGGAGACCCAGTACTTC.

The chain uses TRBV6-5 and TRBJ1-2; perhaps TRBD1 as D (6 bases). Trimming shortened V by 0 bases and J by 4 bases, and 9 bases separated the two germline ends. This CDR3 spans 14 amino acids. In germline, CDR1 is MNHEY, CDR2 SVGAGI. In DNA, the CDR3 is TGTGCCAGCAGTTACTCTGGGGGCGGCTATGGCTACACCTTC. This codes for CASSYSGGGYGYTF.

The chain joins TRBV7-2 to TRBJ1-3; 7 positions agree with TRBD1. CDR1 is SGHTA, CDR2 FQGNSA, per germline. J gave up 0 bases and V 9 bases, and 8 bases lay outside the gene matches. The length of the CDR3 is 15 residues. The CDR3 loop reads CASRSGQISGNTIYF. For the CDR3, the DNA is TGTGCCAGTCGATCGGGACAGATCTCTGGAAACACCATATATTTT.

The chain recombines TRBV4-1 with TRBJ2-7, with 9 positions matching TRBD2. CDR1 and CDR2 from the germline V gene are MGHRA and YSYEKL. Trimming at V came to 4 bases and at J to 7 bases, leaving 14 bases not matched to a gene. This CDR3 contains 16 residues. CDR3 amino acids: CASSRTWASGASEQYF. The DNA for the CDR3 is TGCGCCAGCAGCCGGACTTGGGCTAGCGGGGCCTCAGAGCAGTACTTC.

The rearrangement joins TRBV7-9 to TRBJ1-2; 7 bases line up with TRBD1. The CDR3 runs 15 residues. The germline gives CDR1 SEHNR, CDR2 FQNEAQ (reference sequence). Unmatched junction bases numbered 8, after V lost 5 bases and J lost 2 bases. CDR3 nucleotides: TGTGCCAGCAGCCAGGCGGGACAGCTAAACTATGGCTACACCTTC. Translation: CASSQAGQLNYGYTF. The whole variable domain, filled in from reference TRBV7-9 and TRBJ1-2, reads DTGVSQNPRHKITKRGQNVTFRCDPISEHNRLYWYRQTLGQGPEFLTYFQNEAQLEKSRLLSDRFSAERPKGSFSTLEIQRTEQGDSAMYLCASSQAGQLNYGYTFGSGTRLTVV.

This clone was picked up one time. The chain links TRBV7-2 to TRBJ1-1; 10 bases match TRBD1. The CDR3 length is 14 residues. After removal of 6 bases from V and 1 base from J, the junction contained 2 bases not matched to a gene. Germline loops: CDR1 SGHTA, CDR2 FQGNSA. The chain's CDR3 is CASRRDRGNTEAFF. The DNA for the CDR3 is TGTGCCAGCAGGAGGGACAGGGGGAACACTGAAGCTTTCTTT.

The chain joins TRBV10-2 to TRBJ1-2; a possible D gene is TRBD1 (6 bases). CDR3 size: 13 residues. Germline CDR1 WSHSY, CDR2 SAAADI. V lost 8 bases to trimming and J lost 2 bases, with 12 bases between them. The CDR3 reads CASWGGGNYGYTF. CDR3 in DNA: TGCGCCAGCTGGGGTGGGGGCAACTATGGCTACACCTTC.

The CDR3 sequence: CASNIDRATDTQYF. DNA for the CDR3: TGCGCCAGCAATATAGACAGGGCCACAGATACGCAGTATTTT. The rearrangement uses TRBV5-1 and TRBJ2-3; 7 nucleotides align to TRBD1. The germline CDR1 and CDR2 sequences are SGHRS and YFSETQ. The J segment lost 2 bases and the V segment lost 6 bases, leaving 6 bases of the junction unmatched. This CDR3 has 14 residues.

CDR3 region: CASSLFKGGRNTEAFF. DNA of the CDR3: TGTGCCAGCAGCTTATTTAAGGGCGGGAGGAACACTGAAGCTTTCTTT. The V call is TRBV7-9, the J call TRBJ1-1; unclear D gene. Trimming cost V 2 bases and J 1 base, with 14 bases left between them. Germline-derived CDR1 and CDR2 are SEHNR and FQNEAQ (reference sequence). The CDR3 contains 16 residues.

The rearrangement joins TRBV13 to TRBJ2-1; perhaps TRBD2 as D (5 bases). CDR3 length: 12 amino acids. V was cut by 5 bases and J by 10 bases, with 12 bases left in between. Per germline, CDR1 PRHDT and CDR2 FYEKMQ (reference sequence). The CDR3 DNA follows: TGTGCCAGCAGCAAACTAGGCCAAGAGCAGTTCTTC. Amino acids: CASSKLGQEQFF.

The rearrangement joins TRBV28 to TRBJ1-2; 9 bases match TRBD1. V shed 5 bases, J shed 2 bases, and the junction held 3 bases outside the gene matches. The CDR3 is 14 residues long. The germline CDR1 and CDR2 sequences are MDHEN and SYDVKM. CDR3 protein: CASSGDRVNYGYTF. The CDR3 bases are TGTGCCAGCAGTGGGGACAGGGTCAACTATGGCTACACCTTC.